The rows below give T cell receptor beta chains drawn from one sample of a study of blood T cell repertoires in COVID-19. Assay used: immunoSEQ multiplex PCR; TCRdb lists only in-frame clones, some missing. The sample holds roughly 38,000 clones, nearly 90% seen once. Specimen: peripheral blood. The receptors come from a man aged 55 to 69 with active or convalescent COVID-19. CDR3s include the opening cysteine and the closing phenylalanine or tryptophan. Each record gives: clone size, V gene, J gene, D gene, CDR3 protein, CDR3 DNA. D genes are given only for firm matches. Rows may omit the clone size; those that give it use once, few, many or a size class.

clone size: NA; V gene: TRBV30; J gene: TRBJ2-1; D gene: NA; CDR3 protein: CAWGLNEQFF; CDR3 DNA: TGTGCCTGGGGCCTCAATGAGCAGTTCTTC
clone size: NA; V gene: TRBV5-4; J gene: TRBJ1-1; D gene: NA; CDR3 protein: CASSPGRGETEAFF; CDR3 DNA: TGTGCCAGCAGCCCGGGCAGGGGCGAGACTGAAGCTTTCTTT
clone size: NA; V gene: TRBV5-4; J gene: TRBJ2-5; D gene: NA; CDR3 protein: CASKPGRVHDGTQYF; CDR3 DNA: TGTGCCAGCAAGCCGGGGAGAGTACATGACGGGACCCAGTACTTC
clone size: once; V gene: TRBV7-9; J gene: TRBJ2-7; D gene: TRBD2; CDR3 protein: CASSQGLAGEQYF; CDR3 DNA: TGTGCCAGCAGCCAGGGACTAGCGGGCGAGCAGTACTTC
clone size: NA; V gene: TRBV10-3; J gene: TRBJ2-7; D gene: TRBD1; CDR3 protein: CAISEKGQDVQYF; CDR3 DNA: TGTGCCATCAGTGAGAAAGGACAGGACGTGCAGTACTTC
clone size: NA; V gene: TRBV19; J gene: TRBJ2-3; D gene: NA; CDR3 protein: CASSWTAGTQYF; CDR3 DNA: TGTGCCAGTAGCTGGACAGCCGGTACGCAGTATTTT
clone size: NA; V gene: TRBV5-3; J gene: TRBJ2-7; D gene: NA; CDR3 protein: CARSLLRGGEQYF; CDR3 DNA: TGTGCCAGAAGCTTGCTCAGGGGTGGCGAGCAGTACTTC
clone size: once; V gene: TRBV19; J gene: TRBJ1-5; D gene: NA; CDR3 protein: CASSMRALSNQPQHF; CDR3 DNA: TGTGCCAGTAGTATGAGGGCCTTATCAAATCAGCCCCAGCATTTT
clone size: NA; V gene: TRBV18; J gene: TRBJ2-1; D gene: TRBD2; CDR3 protein: CASSGGLAYNEQFF; CDR3 DNA: TGTGCCAGCTCAGGGGGACTAGCATACAATGAGCAGTTCTTC
clone size: NA; V gene: TRBV28; J gene: TRBJ1-6; D gene: TRBD1; CDR3 protein: CASSLGGQGNSPLHF; CDR3 DNA: TGTGCCAGCAGTTTAGGGGGACAGGGGAATTCACCCCTCCACTTT
clone size: NA; V gene: TRBV18; J gene: TRBJ2-3; D gene: TRBD1; CDR3 protein: CASSPNRQGSTDTQYF; CDR3 DNA: TGTGCCAGCTCACCTAACCGACAGGGGAGCACAGATACGCAGTATTTT
clone size: NA; V gene: TRBV27; J gene: TRBJ2-2; D gene: NA; CDR3 protein: CASSHPGTGELFF; CDR3 DNA: TGTGCCAGCAGTCACCCGGGCACCGGGGAGCTGTTTTTT
clone size: NA; V gene: TRBV5-1; J gene: TRBJ1-2; D gene: NA; CDR3 protein: CASSLDIDRNINYGYTF; CDR3 DNA: TGCGCCAGCAGCTTGGACATTGACAGGAATATAAACTATGGCTACACCTTC
clone size: medium-sized; V gene: TRBV19; J gene: TRBJ1-2; D gene: TRBD1; CDR3 protein: CASSARGQGDGYTF; CDR3 DNA: TGTGCCAGTAGTGCCAGGGGACAGGGAGATGGCTACACCTTC
clone size: NA; V gene: TRBV29-1; J gene: TRBJ1-1; D gene: TRBD1; CDR3 protein: CSVRDRAGTEAFF; CDR3 DNA: TGCAGCGTCCGGGACAGGGCAGGGACTGAAGCTTTCTTT
clone size: NA; V gene: TRBV2; J gene: TRBJ2-3; D gene: TRBD2; CDR3 protein: CASRGGYGTDTQYF; CDR3 DNA: TGTGCCAGCAGGGGGGGGTATGGCACAGATACGCAGTATTTT
clone size: NA; V gene: TRBV10-3; J gene: TRBJ2-2; D gene: TRBD1; CDR3 protein: CAITGTGNTGELFF; CDR3 DNA: TGTGCCATTACCGGGACAGGGAACACCGGGGAGCTGTTTTTT
clone size: once; V gene: TRBV18; J gene: TRBJ1-1; D gene: TRBD1; CDR3 protein: CASSRPGGFSEAFF; CDR3 DNA: TGTGCCAGCTCACGACCAGGGGGCTTCTCTGAAGCTTTCTTT
clone size: NA; V gene: TRBV27; J gene: TRBJ1-5; D gene: NA; CDR3 protein: CASSRVDSNQPQHF; CDR3 DNA: TGTGCCAGCAGTCGGGTGGATAGCAATCAGCCCCAGCATTTT
clone size: NA; V gene: TRBV7-3; J gene: TRBJ2-3; D gene: NA; CDR3 protein: CASREQPSTDTQYF; CDR3 DNA: TGTGCCAGCAGGGAGCAGCCTAGCACAGATACGCAGTATTTT
clone size: NA; V gene: TRBV5-1; J gene: TRBJ1-1; D gene: NA; CDR3 protein: CASSLDVREAFF; CDR3 DNA: TGCGCCAGCAGCTTGGATGTCCGTGAAGCTTTCTTT
clone size: NA; V gene: TRBV7-2; J gene: TRBJ2-7; D gene: NA; CDR3 protein: CASSPLRGGEQYF; CDR3 DNA: TGTGCCAGCAGCCCTTTGAGGGGGGGAGAGCAGTACTTC